Each of the 25 T cell receptor beta chains below was sequenced from the same sample in a study of T cell repertoires in aging, cancer and after chemotherapy. Amplification of TCR beta used genomic DNA extracted from peripheral blood. Rearranged V-D-J TRB sequences were amplified with a mixed TRB-A/B primer pool. A single record per CDR3 protein comes from TCRdb applying MiXCR to the multiplex PCR reads. There are about 4,500 distinct CDR3 sequences in the sample; around 66% occur only once, and under 30% lies in the top ten. The sequencing sample was made of blood. These receptors all stem from a human donor with a solid tumor.

This clonotype was seen a single time. The chain links TRBV27 to TRBJ1-1; TRBD1 is a possible D gene (5 bases). Trimming stripped 0 bases from V and 0 bases from J, with 8 bases between. The germline gives CDR1 MNHEY, CDR2 SMNVEV (reference sequence). The CDR3 has 15 amino acids. The CDR3 sequence: CASSLSGRVNTEAFF. In DNA form, the CDR3 reads TGTGCCAGCAGTTTATCGGGCAGGGTGAACACTGAAGCTTTCTTT.

The gene calls are TRBV29-1 and TRBJ2-3; 14 bases fit TRBD2. Germline V lookup: CDR1 SQVTM, CDR2 ANQGSEA. V shed 8 bases and J 4 bases; nucleotides not matched to a gene: 5. The CDR3 runs to 14 residues. The CDR3: CSLGLAGVADTQYF. The CDR3 DNA is TGCAGCTTGGGACTAGCGGGAGTAGCAGATACGCAGTATTTT.

This chain uses TRBV7-9 with TRBJ1-1; D perhaps matches TRBD1 (5 bases). Deletions cut 5 bases from V and 1 base from J, with 8 bases between. This CDR3 is 13 amino acids long. CDR1 is SEHNR and CDR2 is FQNEAQ in the germline V gene (reference sequence). The CDR3 coding sequence is TGTGCCAGCAGCACCAGGGAGAACACTGAAGCTTTCTTT. It is translated as CASSTRENTEAFF.

The chain carries TRBV6-6 and TRBJ1-1, with 8 bases lining up with TRBD1. The CDR3 has 15 amino acids. With 6 bases clipped from V and 1 base from J, the junction kept 7 bases outside the gene matches. The V gene's germline CDR1 is MNHNY and CDR2 SVGAGI (reference sequence). The CDR3 DNA reads TGTGCCAGCAGGCGGGGCGGACAGGGGAACACTGAAGCTTTCTTT. This sequence encodes CASRRGGQGNTEAFF.

The V gene is TRBV30, the J gene TRBJ1-1; 7 bases match TRBD1. V lost 5 bases to trimming and J lost 3 bases; unmatched junction nucleotides: 6. The CDR3 runs to 13 residues. Germline V gene data show CDR1 as GTSNPN and CDR2 as SVGIG (reference sequence). CDR3 loop: CAWRDQGDTEAFF. Written as DNA, the CDR3 is TGTGCCTGGCGGGACCAGGGGGACACTGAAGCTTTCTTT. Drawing the rest from reference TRBV30 and TRBJ1-1, the complete variable domain is SQTIHQWPATLVQPVGSPLSLECTVEGTSNPNLYWYRQAAGRGLQLLFYSVGIGQISSEVPQNLSASRPQDRQFILSSKKLLLSDSGFYLCAWRDQGDTEAFFGQGTRLTVV.

The CDR3 reads CSVVNRGRFTEAFF. The DNA for the CDR3 is TGCAGCGTCGTAAACAGGGGGCGCTTCACTGAAGCTTTCTTT. This chain connects TRBV29-1 to TRBJ1-1; 9 bases are a match to TRBD1. This CDR3 region has 14 residues. Germline trimming cut 6 bases from V and 4 bases from J; bases unmatched to any gene: 9. Germline V gives CDR1 SQVTM, CDR2 ANQGSEA.

J is TRBJ1-1 and V is TRBV7-9; no clear D. Looked up from germline, CDR1 is SEHNR and CDR2 is FQNEAQ (reference sequence). The CDR3 totals 12 residues. Trimming left V 4 bases short and J 3 bases short, with 6 bases between. The CDR3 nucleotides read TGTGCCAGCAGCTACGGGGACACTGAAGCTTTCTTT. As protein: CASSYGDTEAFF.

This clonotype turned up a few times. V is TRBV20-1 and J is TRBJ2-1; D is possibly TRBD1 or TRBD2 (5 bases each). The V and J ends lost 5 bases and 7 bases respectively, with 12 bases between them. Germline CDR1 is DFQATT and CDR2 is SNEGSKA (reference sequence). This CDR3 is 12 amino acids long. CDR3 residues: CSASTGQNEQFF. CDR3 DNA: TGCAGTGCTTCCACGGGGCAGAATGAGCAGTTCTTC.

The DNA for the CDR3 is TGTGCCAGCAGCTTGGCCCCGGGACTCTCCTACGAGCAGTACTTC. Translation gives CASSLAPGLSYEQYF. The chain recombines TRBV5-6 with TRBJ2-7, with D possibly being TRBD2 (6 bases). The germline V gene has CDR1 SGHDT and CDR2 YYEEEE. This CDR3 comprises 15 residues. The ends were cut back, 0 bases at V and 0 bases at J, with 10 bases in the middle.

The chain has TRBV6-2 or TRBV6-3 and TRBJ2-7; D call uncertain. V was cut by 10 bases and J by 0 bases, with 10 bases left in between. CDR3 length: 12 residues. Per the germline V gene, CDR1 is MNHEY and CDR2 is SVGEGT. CDR3 sequence reads: CANGRFSYEQYF. The CDR3 DNA reads TGTGCCAACGGCAGGTTCTCCTACGAGCAGTACTTC.

The V call is TRBV20-1, the J call TRBJ1-1, with D unclear. This CDR3 contains 13 residues. Germline CDR1 DFQATT, CDR2 SNEGSKA (reference sequence). V shed 5 bases and J shed 2 bases, with 12 bases lying between them. The CDR3 here is CSAGRDLNTEAFF. The CDR3 DNA follows: TGCAGTGCTGGGAGGGATTTAAACACTGAAGCTTTCTTT.

CDR3 amino acids: CASSLRDGYNSPLHF. The CDR3 nucleotides are TGTGCCAGCAGTTTAAGGGACGGCTATAATTCACCCCTCCACTTT. The rearrangement joins TRBV27 to TRBJ1-6; possibly TRBD1 for D (5 bases). The CDR3 runs 15 residues. Trimming pared 2 bases from V and 3 bases from J, leaving 8 bases between. Germline CDR1 reads MNHEY; CDR2 reads SMNVEV (reference sequence).

Only one count was recorded for this clonotype. The chain has TRBV7-9 and TRBJ2-2, with D perhaps TRBD2 (6 bases). CDR1 and CDR2 from the germline V gene are SEHNR and FQNEAQ (reference sequence). With 3 bases removed from V and 2 bases from J, the gap between germline ends came to 13 bases. There are 16 residues in the CDR3. CDR3: CASSLSLAINTGELFF. The DNA for the CDR3 is TGTGCCAGCAGCTTGAGCCTAGCGATAAACACCGGGGAGCTGTTTTTT.

This clonotype was observed once. The chain couples TRBV9 to TRBJ1-1, with D tentatively TRBD1 (5 bases). Germline CDR1 is SGDLS and CDR2 is YYNGEE. The CDR3 sequence is 18 residues long. V dropped 0 bases and J dropped 0 bases, with 18 bases sitting between them. CDR3 bases: TGTGCCAGCAGCGTAGGCCTGGGTCGGGCAGGGATGAACACTGAAGCTTTCTTT. Translation gives CASSVGLGRAGMNTEAFF.

The chain combines TRBV6-5 with TRBJ2-5; no clear D. V lost 4 bases and J 5 bases, leaving 8 bases between the germline ends. The CDR3 has 12 amino acids. CDR1 and CDR2 (germline): MNHEY, SVGAGI. CDR3 sequence (DNA): TGTGCCAGCAGTTCCCTAGGGGAGACCCAGTACTTC. Translated: CASSSLGETQYF.

V is TRBV7-9 and J is TRBJ2-5, with D possibly matching TRBD2 (5 bases). The CDR3 is 18 residues long. V was clipped by 2 bases and J by 5 bases, with 24 bases between them. The germline CDR1 and CDR2 sequences are SEHNR and FQNEAQ (reference sequence). The CDR3 coding sequence is TGTGCCAGCAGCTTATTCCCCCCCCTGGGGAGCCTTCGGGAGACCCAGTACTTC. It specifies CASSLFPPLGSLRETQYF.

This clonotype was seen more than once but under ten times. The chain recombines TRBV6-6 with TRBJ2-5; D may be TRBD2 (7 bases). Trimming left V 9 bases short and J 1 base short, with 12 bases between. CDR1 and CDR2 from the germline V gene are MNHNY and SVGAGI (reference sequence). The CDR3 runs 13 residues. In DNA form, the CDR3 reads TGTGCCAGTCGGGGGGCCGGCCAAGAGACCCAGTACTTC. It encodes CASRGAGQETQYF.

This chain uses TRBV12-3 or TRBV12-4 with TRBJ1-1; D is perhaps TRBD1 (5 bases). Trimming cost V 4 bases and J 8 bases, with 8 bases left between them. This CDR3 is built from 11 residues. The CDR3: CASSYRGEAFF. In DNA form, the CDR3 reads TGTGCCAGCAGTTACCGGGGGGAAGCTTTCTTT.

The gene calls are TRBV7-9 and TRBJ1-1; D is possibly TRBD1 (5 bases). In germline, CDR1 is SEHNR, CDR2 FQNEAQ (reference sequence). The V gene lost 4 bases and the J gene lost 5 bases, with 14 bases spanning the gap. This CDR3 spans 14 amino acids. CDR3 protein: CASSSQAPKTEAFF. The CDR3 DNA reads TGTGCCAGCAGCTCACAGGCCCCCAAGACTGAAGCTTTCTTT.

This CDR3 is CASSYGQVAYYGYTF. The CDR3 nucleotides are TGTGCCAGCAGTTATGGACAGGTCGCTTACTATGGCTACACCTTC. The chain has TRBV6-1 and TRBJ1-2; TRBD1 aligns across 7 bases. V lost 5 bases, J lost 3 bases, and 9 bases stayed unmatched. Germline V gene lookup returns CDR1 MNHNS and CDR2 SASEGT. CDR3 length: 15 amino acids.

The V gene is TRBV6-5, the J gene TRBJ1-6, with 7 positions matching TRBD1. Germline CDR1 is MNHEY and CDR2 is SVGAGI. CDR3 length: 17 residues. The trim removed 0 bases at V and 7 bases at J, leaving 9 bases unmatched. The CDR3 sequence is CASSYSQLPGQNSPLHF. CDR3 DNA sequence: TGTGCCAGCAGTTACTCGCAGTTGCCGGGACAGAATTCACCCCTCCACTTT.

This sequence joins TRBV6-5 and TRBJ1-5; perhaps TRBD1 as D (5 bases). Germline V gives CDR1 MNHEY, CDR2 SVGAGI. V lost 2 bases and J lost 6, with 20 bases in between. CDR3 length: 17 amino acids. The CDR3 DNA reads TGTGCCAGCAGTTACGAAGAGGGGAAGGCACAGAGTCAGCCCCAGCATTTT. As protein: CASSYEEGKAQSQPQHF.

The genes are TRBV15 and TRBJ2-2; 9 nucleotides line up with TRBD1. Germline V gene sequence: CDR1 LNHNV, CDR2 YYDKDF (reference sequence). Trimming cost V 4 bases and J 1 base; bases outside gene matches: 4. The CDR3 has 16 residues. The CDR3 spells CATSTPGQGNTGELFF. The DNA of the CDR3 is TGTGCCACCAGCACCCCGGGACAGGGGAACACCGGGGAGCTGTTTTTT.

The chain recombines TRBV30 with TRBJ2-7, with TRBD2 as a possible D gene (6 bases). The germline V gene encodes CDR1 GTSNPN and CDR2 SVGIG (reference sequence). The CDR3 is 12 amino acids. Trimming cost V 7 bases and J 2 bases, with 12 bases left between them. CDR3 in amino acids: CAYGGFTYEQYF. The CDR3 DNA sequence: TGTGCCTACGGGGGTTTTACCTACGAGCAGTACTTC.

The V gene is TRBV20-1, the J gene TRBJ1-2, with D maybe TRBD1 (5 bases). The germline V gene has CDR1 DFQATT and CDR2 SNEGSKA (reference sequence). V was pared by 3 bases and J by 7 bases, with 18 bases between. The CDR3 extends over 14 amino acids. The CDR3 is CSASRDPSFGGYTF. The CDR3 DNA is TGCAGTGCTAGTCGGGACCCCTCCTTCGGTGGCTACACCTTC.